This TCR beta chain is from a study of CD8 T cells in ankylosing spondylitis. This CDR3 has 13 amino acids. V shed 8 bases and J 3 bases; nucleotides not matched to a gene: 5. Germline lookup yields CDR1 SNHLY and CDR2 FYNNEI. A remark on this clonotype: Antigen unknown.

Using quantitative 5'-RACE with molecular barcodes, the authors made TCR beta libraries. TCRdb re-called the 5' RACE reads through MiXCR, storing one row per CDR3 protein. Of about 500,000 distinct CDR3 sequences in the sample, roughly 5.2% were seen once. Study observations and caveats: In ankylosing spondylitis blood, a motif of about eight highly homologous TCR beta variants appeared characteristic. Clones linked to the disease showed a CD8+ phenotype. They occurred at relatively low frequencies in peripheral blood. Reactive arthritis synovial fluid and blood were previously reported to contain some motif variants. As reported, disease-linked clones showed significant enrichment in matched ankylosing spondylitis synovial fluid.

The V call is TRBV2, the J call TRBJ2-5; the match to TRBD2 covers 8 bases. The sequenced sample was blood, either unsorted or a sorted T cell fraction (not recorded which). This sequence was found in a male donor with ankylosing spondylitis. The CDR3 reads CASGAGAKETQYF. The CDR3 DNA sequence: TGTGCCAGCGGAGCGGGAGCGAAAGAGACCCAGTACTTC.